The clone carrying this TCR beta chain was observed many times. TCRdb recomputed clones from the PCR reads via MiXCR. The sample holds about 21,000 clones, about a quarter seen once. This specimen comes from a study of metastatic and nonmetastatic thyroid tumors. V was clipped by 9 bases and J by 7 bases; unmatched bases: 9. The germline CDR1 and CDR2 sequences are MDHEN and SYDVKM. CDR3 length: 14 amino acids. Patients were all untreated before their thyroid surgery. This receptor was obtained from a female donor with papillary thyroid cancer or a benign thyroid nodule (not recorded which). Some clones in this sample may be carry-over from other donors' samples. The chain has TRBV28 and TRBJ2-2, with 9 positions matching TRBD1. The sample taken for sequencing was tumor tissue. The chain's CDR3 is CASLGTGQVGELFF. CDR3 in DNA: TGTGCCAGTCTCGGGACAGGGCAGGTCGGGGAGCTGTTTTTT.